This TCR beta chain was sequenced during a study of blood T cells in healthy people across ages. Overall study findings and caveats: Researchers judged that diversity estimates from one million T cells fell short of true values.

Germline-derived CDR1 and CDR2 are LGHDT and YNNKEL (reference sequence). This CDR3 comprises 12 residues. The germline V and J ends were trimmed by 6 bases and 5 bases, with 10 bases remaining between them. In this sample, this clonotype turned up many times. Its specificity is unknown. A second PCR, run for about 7 to 11 cycles, used a sample-barcoded 5' primer plus a J-beta primer mix. TCRdb itself ran the 5' RACE reads through MiXCR, one entry per CDR3 protein. The sample holds around 870,000 distinct CDR3 sequences; about 30% are singletons and the top ten take around 16%. This receptor was identified in a woman of 80 years or more in good health. The sequenced sample consisted of blood. V is TRBV3-1 and J is TRBJ2-5, with a weak D call TRBD2 (5 bases). The CDR3: CASRGVPETQYF. The DNA of the CDR3 is TGTGCCAGCAGGGGAGTCCCTGAGACCCAGTACTTC.